This T cell receptor (beta chain) is drawn from a study of blood T cells in healthy people across ages. For the second PCR, which ran for 7 to 11 cycles, a sample-barcoded 5' primer and a J-beta primer mix were used. MiXCR, run by TCRdb on the 5' RACE reads, gives a single entry per CDR3 protein. This repertoire shows hundreds of thousands of distinct CDR3 sequences, around 68% found once; its top ten account for about 30%. Germline V gives CDR1 SGHTA, CDR2 FQGNSA. CDR3 length equals 13 residues. V was cut by 5 bases and J by 4 bases, with 11 bases left in between. V gene TRBV7-2 combines with J gene TRBJ1-1; no definite D call. The sequence was collected from a young man in good health. The source material was blood. CDR3 sequence (DNA): TGTGCCAGCAGCCCGCCCTGGCGCACTGAAGCTTTCTTT. Amino acid sequence: CASSPPWRTEAFF.